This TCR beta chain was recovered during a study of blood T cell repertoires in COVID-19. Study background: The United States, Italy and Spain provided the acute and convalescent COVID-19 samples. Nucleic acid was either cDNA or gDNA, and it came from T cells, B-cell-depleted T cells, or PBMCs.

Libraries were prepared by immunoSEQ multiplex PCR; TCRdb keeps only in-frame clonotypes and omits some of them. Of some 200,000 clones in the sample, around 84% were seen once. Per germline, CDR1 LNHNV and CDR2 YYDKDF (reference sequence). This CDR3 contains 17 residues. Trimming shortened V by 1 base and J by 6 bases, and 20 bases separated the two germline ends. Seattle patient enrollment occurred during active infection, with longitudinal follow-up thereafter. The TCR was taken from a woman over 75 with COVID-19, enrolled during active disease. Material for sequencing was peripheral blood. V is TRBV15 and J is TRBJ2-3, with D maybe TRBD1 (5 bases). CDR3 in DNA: TGTGCCACCAGCAGAGTCGGTACACCAAATTCAGGGGATACGCAGTATTTT. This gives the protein CATSRVGTPNSGDTQYF.